Reported below is one T cell receptor beta chain. The sample belongs to a study of blood T cell repertoires in COVID-19. Deletions cut 3 bases from V and 0 bases from J, with 6 bases between. Germline V gene lookup returns CDR1 KGHSH and CDR2 LQKENI. The CDR3 is made up of 15 amino acids. Generated by immunoSEQ multiplex PCR, the TCRdb table keeps only in-frame clones and is missing some. This sample carries roughly 30,000 clones, roughly 92% of them seen once, and the ten largest clones take under 4.5%. The origin of this receptor is a man in his fifties or sixties with acute or convalescent COVID-19. The rearrangement joins TRBV18 to TRBJ1-6, with D possibly TRBD1 on 6 matching bases. Sequenced sample: peripheral blood. CDR3 coding DNA: TGTGCCAGCTCACCGGACAGCTCCTATAATTCACCCCTCCACTTT. It encodes CASSPDSSYNSPLHF.